Listed here is a single T cell receptor (beta chain). Germline V CDR1 and CDR2: MDHEN, SYDVKM. V lost 8 bases and J 8 bases, leaving 15 bases between the germline ends. The CDR3 has 12 residues. This sample was included in a study of blood T cell repertoires in COVID-19. Study as a whole: Samples taken during acute and convalescent COVID-19 were collected in the United States, Italy and Spain. From T cells, B-cell-depleted T cells, or PBMCs came the material, which was cDNA or gDNA.

Per the original methods: It was from reference gene primer amplification that nucleated cell counts were estimated. Clones were sequenced by immunoSEQ multiplex PCR, and TCRdb holds only the in-frame ones, with some missing. V and J calls and clone size are as listed in that table; D and trimming were resolved from the DNA. The table has 110,000 or so clones, approximately 80% seen once. The sequencing sample was made of peripheral blood. The TCR comes from a woman in her thirties or forties with acute or convalescent COVID-19. V is TRBV28 and J is TRBJ1-1; no clear D gene. The DNA of the CDR3 is TGTGCCAGCGGTTACGAGGGCCGAGAAGCTTTCTTT. Translating gives CASGYEGREAFF.